This T cell receptor (beta chain) emerged from a study of cytomegalovirus exposure and HLA in healthy donors. This clone was observed a handful of times. What it recognizes is unknown. Study findings and constraints: The authors considered a cluster of highly shared sequence variants likely to be a sequencing artifact.

Trimming cost V 3 bases and J 0 bases; bases outside gene matches: 5. From germline, CDR1 is SGHRS and CDR2 YFSETQ. The CDR3 consists of 15 residues. The PCR used 60 Vbeta and 13 Jbeta primers. Clones were read by immunoSEQ multiplex PCR, and TCRdb kept only the in-frame ones, dropping some. The table has some 110,000 clones, 75% to 85% seen once. The sequence was obtained from a woman under 30 in good health and CMV-seropositive. The sequencing sample was made of PBMCs. The rearrangement joins TRBV5-1 to TRBJ2-7; TRBD1 agrees at 8 bases. The CDR3, as DNA: TGCGCCAGCAGCTGGGGGGACAGGAGCTCCTACGAGCAGTACTTC. As protein: CASSWGDRSSYEQYF.